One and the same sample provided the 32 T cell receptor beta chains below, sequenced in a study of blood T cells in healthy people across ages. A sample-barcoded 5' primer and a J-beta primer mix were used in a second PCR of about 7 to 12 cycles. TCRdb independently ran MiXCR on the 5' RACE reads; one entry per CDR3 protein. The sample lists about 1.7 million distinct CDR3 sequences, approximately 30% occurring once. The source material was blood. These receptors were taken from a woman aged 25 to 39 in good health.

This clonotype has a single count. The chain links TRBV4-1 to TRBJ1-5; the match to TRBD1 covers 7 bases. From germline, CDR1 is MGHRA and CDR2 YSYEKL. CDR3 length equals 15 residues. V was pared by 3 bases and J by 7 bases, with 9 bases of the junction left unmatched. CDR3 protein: CASSQVGQVKQPQHF. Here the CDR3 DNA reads TGCGCCAGCAGCCAGGTCGGACAGGTCAAGCAGCCCCAGCATTTT.

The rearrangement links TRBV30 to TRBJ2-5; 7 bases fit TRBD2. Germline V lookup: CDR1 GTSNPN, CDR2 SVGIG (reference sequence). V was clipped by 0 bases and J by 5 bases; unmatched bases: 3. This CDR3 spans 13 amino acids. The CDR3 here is CAWSVRRGETQYF. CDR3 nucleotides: TGTGCCTGGAGTGTACGGCGGGGGGAGACCCAGTACTTC.

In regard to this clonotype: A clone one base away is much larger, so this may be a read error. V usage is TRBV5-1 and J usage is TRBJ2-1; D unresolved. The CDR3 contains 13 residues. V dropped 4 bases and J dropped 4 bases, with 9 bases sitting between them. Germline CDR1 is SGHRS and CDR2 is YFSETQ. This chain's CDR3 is CASSILPYNEQFF. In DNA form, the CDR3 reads TGCGCCAGCAGCATTCTCCCTTACAATGAGCAGTTCTTC. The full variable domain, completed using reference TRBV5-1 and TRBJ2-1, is KAGVTQTPRYLIKTRGQQVTLSCSPISGHRSVSWYQQTPGQGLQFLFEYFSETQRNKGNFPGRFSGRQFSNSRSEMNVSTLELGDSALYLCASSILPYNEQFFGPGTRLTVL.

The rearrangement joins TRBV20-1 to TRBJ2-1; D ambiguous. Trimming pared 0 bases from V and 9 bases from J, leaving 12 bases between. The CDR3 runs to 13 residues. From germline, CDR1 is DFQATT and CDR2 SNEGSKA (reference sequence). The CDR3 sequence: CSARDPLRGEQFF. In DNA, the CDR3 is TGCAGTGCTAGAGATCCCCTTCGCGGTGAGCAGTTCTTC.

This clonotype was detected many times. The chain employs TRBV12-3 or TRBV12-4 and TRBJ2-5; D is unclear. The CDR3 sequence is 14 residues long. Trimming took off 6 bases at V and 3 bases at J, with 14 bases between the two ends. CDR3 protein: CASRGRVSEETQYF. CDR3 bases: TGTGCCAGCAGGGGAAGGGTTTCGGAAGAGACCCAGTACTTC.

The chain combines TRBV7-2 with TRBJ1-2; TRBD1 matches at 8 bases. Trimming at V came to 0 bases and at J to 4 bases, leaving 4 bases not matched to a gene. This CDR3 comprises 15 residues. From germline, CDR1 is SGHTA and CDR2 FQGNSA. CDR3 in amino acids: CASSLAYDRGYGYTF. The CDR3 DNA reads TGTGCCAGCAGCTTAGCCTACGACAGGGGCTATGGCTACACCTTC.

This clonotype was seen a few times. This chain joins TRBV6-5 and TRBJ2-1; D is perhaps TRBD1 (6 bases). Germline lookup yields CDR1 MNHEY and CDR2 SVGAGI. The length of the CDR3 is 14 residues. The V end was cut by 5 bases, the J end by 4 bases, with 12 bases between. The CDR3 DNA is TGTGCCAGCAGTCGACAGGCCGAATACAATGAGCAGTTCTTC. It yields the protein CASSRQAEYNEQFF.

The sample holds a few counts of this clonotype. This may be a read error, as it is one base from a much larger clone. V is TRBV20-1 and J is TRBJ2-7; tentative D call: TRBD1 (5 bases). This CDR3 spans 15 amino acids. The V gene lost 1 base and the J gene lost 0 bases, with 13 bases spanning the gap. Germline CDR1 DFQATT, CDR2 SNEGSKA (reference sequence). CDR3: CSARGSDRSSYEQYF. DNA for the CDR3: TGCAGTGCTAGAGGTTCAGACAGAAGCTCCTACGAGCAGTACTTC.

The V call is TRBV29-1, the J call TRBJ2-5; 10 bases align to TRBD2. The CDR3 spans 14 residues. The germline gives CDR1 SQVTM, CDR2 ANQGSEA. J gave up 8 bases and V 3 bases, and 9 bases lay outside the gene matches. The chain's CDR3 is CSVDGVAGGHTQYF. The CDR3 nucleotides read TGCAGCGTTGATGGGGTAGCGGGAGGTCATACCCAGTACTTC.

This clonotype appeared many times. The CDR3 loop reads CSVEDQKGGPYEQYF. Here the CDR3 DNA reads TGCAGCGTTGAAGATCAAAAGGGGGGACCCTACGAGCAGTACTTC. The chain has TRBV29-1 and TRBJ2-7; D is perhaps TRBD1 or TRBD2 (6 bases each). Germline CDR1 is SQVTM and CDR2 is ANQGSEA. V lost 0 bases, J lost 2 bases, and 14 bases lay in between. The CDR3 contains 15 residues.

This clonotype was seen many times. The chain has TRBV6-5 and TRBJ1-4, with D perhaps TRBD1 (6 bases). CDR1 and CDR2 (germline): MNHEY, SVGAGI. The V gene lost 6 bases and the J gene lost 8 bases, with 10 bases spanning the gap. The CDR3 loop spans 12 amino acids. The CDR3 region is CASRQGAEKLFF. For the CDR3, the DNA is TGTGCCAGCAGACAGGGAGCGGAAAAACTGTTTTTT.

The CDR3 DNA reads as TGCGCCAGCAGCCAACAACGGGGACGGACAGATACGCAGTATTTT. The encoded protein is CASSQQRGRTDTQYF. The gene calls are TRBV4-3 and TRBJ2-3; either TRBD1 or TRBD2 may supply D (5 bases each). CDR3 size: 15 residues. V dropped 2 bases and J dropped 3 bases, with 12 bases sitting between them. The V gene's germline CDR1 is LGHNA and CDR2 YSLEER.

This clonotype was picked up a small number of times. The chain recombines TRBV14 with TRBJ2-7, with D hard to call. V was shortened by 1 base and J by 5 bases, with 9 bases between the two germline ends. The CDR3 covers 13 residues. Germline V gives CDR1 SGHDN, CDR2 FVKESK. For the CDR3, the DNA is TGTGCCAGCAGCCAAGTATTGTACGACGAGCAGTACTTC. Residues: CASSQVLYDEQYF.

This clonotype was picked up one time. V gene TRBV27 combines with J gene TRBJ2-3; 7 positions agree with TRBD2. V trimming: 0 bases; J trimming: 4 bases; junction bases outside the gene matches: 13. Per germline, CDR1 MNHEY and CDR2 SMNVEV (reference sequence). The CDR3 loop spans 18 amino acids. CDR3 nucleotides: TGTGCCAGCAGTTTATCGCGTTCAGGTTTAACTAGCGCAGATACGCAGTATTTT. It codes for CASSLSRSGLTSADTQYF.

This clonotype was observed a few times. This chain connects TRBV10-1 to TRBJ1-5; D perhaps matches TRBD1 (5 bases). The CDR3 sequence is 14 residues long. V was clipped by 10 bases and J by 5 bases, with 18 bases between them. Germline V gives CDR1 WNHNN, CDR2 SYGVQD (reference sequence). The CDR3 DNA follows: TGCGCCAAAACCCCGGGACGGAATGATCAGCCCCAGCATTTT. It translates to CAKTPGRNDQPQHF.

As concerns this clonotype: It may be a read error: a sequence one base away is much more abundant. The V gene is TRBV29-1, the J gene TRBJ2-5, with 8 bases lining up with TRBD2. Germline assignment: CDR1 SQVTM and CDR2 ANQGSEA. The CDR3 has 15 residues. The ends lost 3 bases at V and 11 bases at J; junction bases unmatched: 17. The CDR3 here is CSVDFGSGVYNEQYF. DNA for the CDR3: TGCAGCGTTGATTTCGGTAGCGGGGTCTACAATGAGCAGTACTTC.

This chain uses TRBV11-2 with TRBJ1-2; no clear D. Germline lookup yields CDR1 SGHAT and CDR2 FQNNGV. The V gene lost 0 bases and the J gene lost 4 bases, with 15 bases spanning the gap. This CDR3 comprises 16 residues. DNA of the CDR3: TGTGCCAGCAGCTTAGATCTTAGGGCAGACGTCTATGGCTACACCTTC. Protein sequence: CASSLDLRADVYGYTF.

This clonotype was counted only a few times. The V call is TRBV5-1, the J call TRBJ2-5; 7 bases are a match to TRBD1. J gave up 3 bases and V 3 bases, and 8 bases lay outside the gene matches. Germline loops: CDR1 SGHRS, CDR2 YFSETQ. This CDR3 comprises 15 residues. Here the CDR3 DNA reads TGCGCCAGCAGCTATGCCGGGACAGAAAAAGAGACCCAGTACTTC. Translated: CASSYAGTEKETQYF.

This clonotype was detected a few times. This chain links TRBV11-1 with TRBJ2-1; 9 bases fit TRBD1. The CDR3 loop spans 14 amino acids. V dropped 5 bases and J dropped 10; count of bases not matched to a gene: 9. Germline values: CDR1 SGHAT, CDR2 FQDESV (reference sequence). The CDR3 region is CASSRGQGGEEQFF. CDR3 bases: TGTGCCAGCAGCAGGGGACAGGGCGGGGAGGAGCAGTTCTTC.

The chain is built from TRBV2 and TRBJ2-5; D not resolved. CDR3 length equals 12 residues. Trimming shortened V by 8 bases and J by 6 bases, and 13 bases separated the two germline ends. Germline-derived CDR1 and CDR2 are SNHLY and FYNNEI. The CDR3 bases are TGTGCCAGCTTGGTTGGAAAAAAGACCCAGTACTTC. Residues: CASLVGKKTQYF.

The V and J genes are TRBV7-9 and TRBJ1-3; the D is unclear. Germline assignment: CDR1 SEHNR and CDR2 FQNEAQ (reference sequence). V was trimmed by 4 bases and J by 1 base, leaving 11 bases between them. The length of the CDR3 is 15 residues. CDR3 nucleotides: TGTGCCAGCAGCTCCAACTTAGGATCTGGAAACACCATATATTTT. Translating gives CASSSNLGSGNTIYF.

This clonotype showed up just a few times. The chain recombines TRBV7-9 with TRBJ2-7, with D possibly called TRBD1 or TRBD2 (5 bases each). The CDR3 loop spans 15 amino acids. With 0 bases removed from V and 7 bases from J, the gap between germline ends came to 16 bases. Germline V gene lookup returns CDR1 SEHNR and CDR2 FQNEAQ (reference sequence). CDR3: CASSLAGTSVGEQYF. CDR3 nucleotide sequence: TGTGCCAGCAGCTTAGCTGGGACGTCGGTGGGAGAGCAGTACTTC.

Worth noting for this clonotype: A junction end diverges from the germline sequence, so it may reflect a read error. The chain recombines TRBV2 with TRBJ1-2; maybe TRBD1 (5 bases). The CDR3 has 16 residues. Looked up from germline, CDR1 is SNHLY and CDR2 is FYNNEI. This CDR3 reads CAGSEALPWQGGGYTF. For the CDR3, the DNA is TGTGCCGGCAGTGAAGCGCTTCCATGGCAGGGAGGTGGCTACACCTTC. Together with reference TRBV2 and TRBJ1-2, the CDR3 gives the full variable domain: EPEVTQTPSHQVTQMGQEVILRCVPISNHLYFYWYRQILGQKVEFLVSFYNNEISEKSEIFDDQFSVERPDGSNFTLKIRSTKLEDSAMYFCAGSEALPWQGGGYTFGSGTRLTVV.

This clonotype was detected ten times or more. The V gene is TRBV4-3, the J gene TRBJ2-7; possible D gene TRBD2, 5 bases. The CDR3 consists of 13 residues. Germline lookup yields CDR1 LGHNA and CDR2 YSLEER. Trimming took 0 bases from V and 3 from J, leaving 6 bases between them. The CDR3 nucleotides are TGCGCCAGCAGCCAAGAAACTAGCTACGAGCAGTACTTC. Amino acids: CASSQETSYEQYF.

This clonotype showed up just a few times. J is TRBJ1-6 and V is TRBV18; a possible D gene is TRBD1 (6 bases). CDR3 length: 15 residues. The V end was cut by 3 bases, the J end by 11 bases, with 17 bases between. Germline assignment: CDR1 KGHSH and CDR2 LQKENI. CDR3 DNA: TGTGCCAGCTCACCGGTTGATAACAGGGAGGCACCCCTCCACTTT. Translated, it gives CASSPVDNREAPLHF.

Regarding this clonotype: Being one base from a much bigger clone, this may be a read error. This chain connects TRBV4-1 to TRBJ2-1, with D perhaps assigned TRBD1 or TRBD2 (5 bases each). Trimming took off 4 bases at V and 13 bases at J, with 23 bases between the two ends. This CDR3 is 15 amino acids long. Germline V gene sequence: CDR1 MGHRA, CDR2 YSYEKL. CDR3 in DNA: TGCGCCAGCAGCCTGGGGGAACCGAACACGGAGACCCAGTTCTTC. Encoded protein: CASSLGEPNTETQFF.

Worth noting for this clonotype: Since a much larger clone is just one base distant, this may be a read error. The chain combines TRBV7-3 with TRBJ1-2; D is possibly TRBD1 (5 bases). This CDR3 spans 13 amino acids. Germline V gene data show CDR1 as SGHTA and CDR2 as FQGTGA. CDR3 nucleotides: TGTGCCAGCAGCTTACGGGGACGCGGTGGCTGCACCTTC. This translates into CASSLRGRGGCTF. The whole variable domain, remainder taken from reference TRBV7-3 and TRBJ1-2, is GAGVSQTPSNKVTEKGKYVELRCDPISGHTALYWYRQSLGQGPEFLIYFQGTGAADDSGLPNDRFFAVRPEGSVSTLKIQRTERGDSAVYLCASSLRGRGGCTFGSGTRLTVV.

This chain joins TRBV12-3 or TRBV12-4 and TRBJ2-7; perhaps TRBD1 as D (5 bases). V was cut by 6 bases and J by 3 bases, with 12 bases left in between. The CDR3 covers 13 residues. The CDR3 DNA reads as TGTGCCAGCAGCCGCTTCCAGGGCTACGAGCAGTACTTC. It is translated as CASSRFQGYEQYF.

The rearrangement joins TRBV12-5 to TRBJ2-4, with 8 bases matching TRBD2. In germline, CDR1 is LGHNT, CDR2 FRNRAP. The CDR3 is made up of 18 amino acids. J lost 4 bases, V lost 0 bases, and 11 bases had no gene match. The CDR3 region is CASGLVKGEVAGKNIQYF. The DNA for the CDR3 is TGTGCTAGTGGTTTGGTAAAAGGTGAGGTAGCGGGGAAAAACATTCAGTACTTC. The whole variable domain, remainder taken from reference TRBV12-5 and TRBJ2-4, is DARVTQTPRHKVTEMGQEVTMRCQPILGHNTVFWYRQTMMQGLELLAYFRNRAPLDDSGMPKDRFSAEMPDATLATLKIQPSEPRDSAVYFCASGLVKGEVAGKNIQYFGAGTRLSVL.

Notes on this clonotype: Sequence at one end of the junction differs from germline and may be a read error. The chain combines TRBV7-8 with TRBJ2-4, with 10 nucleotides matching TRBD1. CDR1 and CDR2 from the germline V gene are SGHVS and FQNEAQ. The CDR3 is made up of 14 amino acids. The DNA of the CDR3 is TGTGCCAGCAGCTCACTTTGGGGCGACAGGGGGCGGGACTTC. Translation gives CASSSLWGDRGRDF.

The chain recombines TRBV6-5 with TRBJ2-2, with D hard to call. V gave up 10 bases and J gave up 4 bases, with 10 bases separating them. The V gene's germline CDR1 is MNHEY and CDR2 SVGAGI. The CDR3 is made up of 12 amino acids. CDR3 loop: CATLKTTGELFF. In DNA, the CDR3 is TGTGCCACCTTGAAGACCACCGGGGAGCTGTTTTTT.

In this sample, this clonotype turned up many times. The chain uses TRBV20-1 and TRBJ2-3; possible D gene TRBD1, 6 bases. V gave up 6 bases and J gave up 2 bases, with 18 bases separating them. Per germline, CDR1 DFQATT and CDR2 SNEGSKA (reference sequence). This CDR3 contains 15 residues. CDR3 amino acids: CSAGDPQGPTDTQYF. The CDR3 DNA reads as TGCAGTGCAGGGGATCCACAGGGACCCACAGATACGCAGTATTTT.